This T cell receptor (beta chain) was found in a study of response to subunit inactivated influenza vaccine. Overall study findings and caveats: The authors offered the suggestion that each seasonal influenza vaccination recruits few new T cells.

Note on this clonotype: Its target is not known.

The germline V and J ends were trimmed by 3 bases and 6 bases, with 9 bases remaining between them. The CDR3 runs 12 residues. TCRdb re-called the RT-PCR reads through MiXCR, storing one row per CDR3 protein. Counted here are some 480,000 distinct CDR3 sequences, approximately 9.9% occurring once; the ten biggest clones make up over 9.5%. This chain links TRBV12-3 or TRBV12-4 with TRBJ2-7, with D unresolved. The origin of this receptor is a man in his forties or fifties who received an inactivated influenza vaccine. Sequencing used PBMCs from blood, obtained roughly 6 weeks after vaccination. As DNA, the CDR3 is TGTGCCAGCAGTTTTAAGAGATTCGAGCAGTACTTC. Encoded protein: CASSFKRFEQYF.